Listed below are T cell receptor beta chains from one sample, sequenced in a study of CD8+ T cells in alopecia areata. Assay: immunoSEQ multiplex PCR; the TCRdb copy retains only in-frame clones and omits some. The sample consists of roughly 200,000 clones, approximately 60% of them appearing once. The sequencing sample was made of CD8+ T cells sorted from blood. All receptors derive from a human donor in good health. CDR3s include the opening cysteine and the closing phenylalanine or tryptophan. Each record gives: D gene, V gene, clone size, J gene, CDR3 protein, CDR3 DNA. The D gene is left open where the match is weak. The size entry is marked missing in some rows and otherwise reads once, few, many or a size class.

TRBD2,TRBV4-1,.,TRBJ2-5,CASSPLAAEPGTQYF,TGCGCCAGCAGTCCACTAGCGGCTGAACCGGGGACCCAGTACTTC
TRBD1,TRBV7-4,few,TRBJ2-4,CASSDEPHYRGPYTKNIQYF,TGTGCCAGCAGTGATGAACCCCACTACAGGGGCCCCTATACCAAAAACATTCAGTACTTC
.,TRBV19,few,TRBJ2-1,CASSHLPPDNEQFF,TGTGCCAGTAGTCACCTACCCCCGGACAATGAGCAGTTCTTC
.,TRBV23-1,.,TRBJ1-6,CASSQSGPRSFDHNSPLHF,TGCGCCAGCAGTCAATCGGGACCCCGATCATTTGATCATAATTCACCCCTCCACTTT
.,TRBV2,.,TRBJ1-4,CASSGQDEKLFF,TGTGCCAGCAGTGGGCAGGATGAAAAACTGTTTTTT
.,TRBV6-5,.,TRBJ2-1,CASSLNGNEQFF,TGTGCCAGCAGCCTAAACGGGAATGAGCAGTTCTTC
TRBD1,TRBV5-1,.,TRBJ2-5,CASSAGQGETQYF,TGCGCCAGCAGCGCTGGACAGGGGGAGACCCAGTACTTC
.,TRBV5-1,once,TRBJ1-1,CASSLTGVEAFF,TGCGCCAGCAGCTTGACTGGGGTTGAAGCTTTCTTT
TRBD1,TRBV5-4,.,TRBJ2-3,CASHVGQGGPDTQYF,TGTGCCAGCCACGTGGGACAGGGGGGGCCAGATACGCAGTATTTT
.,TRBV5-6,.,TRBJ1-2,CASSSGTVLYGYTF,TGTGCCAGCAGCTCCGGGACGGTCCTTTATGGCTACACCTTC
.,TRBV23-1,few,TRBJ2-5,CASSNEETQYF,TGCGCCAGCAGTAACGAGGAGACCCAGTACTTC
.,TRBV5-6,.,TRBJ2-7,CATAGMNEQYF,TGTGCCACCGCAGGGATGAACGAGCAGTACTTC
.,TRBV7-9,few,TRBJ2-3,CASSSGDGTDTQYF,TGTGCCAGCAGCTCAGGGGACGGTACAGATACGCAGTATTTT
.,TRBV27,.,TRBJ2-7,CASSLLPVVEQYF,TGTGCCAGCAGTTTACTCCCAGTGGTTGAGCAGTACTTC
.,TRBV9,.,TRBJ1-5,CASSLSGGQPQHF,TGTGCCAGCAGCCTATCTGGGGGTCAGCCCCAGCATTTT
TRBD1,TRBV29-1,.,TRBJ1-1,CSVFGQGGGTEAFF,TGCAGCGTTTTCGGACAGGGGGGAGGCACTGAAGCTTTCTTT
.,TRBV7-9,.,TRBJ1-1,CASRPNTEAFF,TGTGCCAGCAGACCGAACACTGAAGCTTTCTTT
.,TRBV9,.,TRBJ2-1,CASSVDLGHDEQFF,TGTGCCAGCAGCGTAGATTTAGGGCACGATGAGCAGTTCTTC